This T cell receptor (beta chain) was sequenced for a study of T cell clonotyping in hematopoietic cell transplantation. Using immunoSEQ multiplex PCR, the repertoire was profiled, and TCRdb retains in-frame clones only, with some absent. Of about 12,000 clones in the sample, 75% to 95% are singletons; the top ten hold 0.79%. Trimming removed 9 bases at V and 4 bases at J, with 13 bases between. Germline-derived CDR1 and CDR2 are MNHEY and SVGAGI. The CDR3 consists of 13 residues. The clonotype comes from a woman aged 50 to 60 in good health. Some clones in this sample may be carry-over from other donors' samples. The sequencing sample was made of peripheral blood mononuclear cells. V gene TRBV6-5 combines with J gene TRBJ1-5; D perhaps matches TRBD1 (5 bases). The CDR3 DNA sequence: TGTGCCAGTTCTCTGCGGGGGAATCAGCCCCAGCATTTT. Protein product: CASSLRGNQPQHF.